This T cell receptor beta chain was sequenced in a study of identical twins. CDR3 size: 17 residues. Trimming shortened V by 0 bases and J by 0 bases, and 14 bases separated the two germline ends. CDR1 and CDR2 from the germline V gene are MGHRA and YSYEKL. This clonotype has a count of ten or more. TCRdb reprocessed the 5' RACE reads via MiXCR and lists one record per CDR3 protein. The data contain hundreds of thousands of distinct CDR3 sequences, around 22% of them singletons. The sample was also reused in another study, on yellow fever vaccine responses in identical twins.

Sequencing input: CD4+ T cells sorted from blood. This clonotype was sampled from a woman between 18 and 30 years old in good health. The chain links TRBV4-1 to TRBJ1-1, with TRBD1 as a possible D gene (6 bases). The CDR3 DNA reads TGCGCCAGCAGCCAAGATGATTGGGGGCGCATGAACACTGAAGCTTTCTTT. This sequence encodes CASSQDDWGRMNTEAFF.